The rows below give T cell receptor beta chains drawn from one sample of a study of blood T cell repertoires in COVID-19. Clones were sequenced by immunoSEQ multiplex PCR, and TCRdb holds only the in-frame ones, with some missing. The sample shows a few hundred thousand clones, approximately 86% of them seen only once. The sample comprised peripheral blood. The receptors here all came from a woman in her 30s with acute or convalescent COVID-19. The CDR3 runs from the conserved cysteine through the conserved F or W. Fields, in order: J gene, V gene, D gene, clone size, CDR3 protein, CDR3 DNA. D genes are given only for firm matches. Only some rows state a clone size, as once, few, many or a class for expanded clones.

TRBJ2-5	TRBV27	TRBD2	-	CASSSTTSGDQETQYF	TGTGCCAGCAGTTCGACGACTAGCGGGGATCAAGAGACCCAGTACTTC
TRBJ1-2	TRBV6-5	TRBD1	-	CASSYLTGQGTGGYTF	TGTGCCAGCAGTTACTTAACGGGACAGGGCACGGGTGGCTACACCTTC
TRBJ2-1	TRBV13	-	many	CASSLFGDEQFF	TGTGCCAGCAGCTTATTCGGGGATGAGCAGTTCTTC
TRBJ2-2	TRBV29-1	-	few	CSVEETGPGELFF	TGCAGCGTTGAAGAAACAGGGCCCGGGGAGCTGTTTTTT
TRBJ1-5	TRBV19	-	once	CASRKTNTGLGNQPQHF	TGTGCCAGTAGAAAGACAAATACGGGACTGGGCAATCAGCCCCAGCATTTT
TRBJ2-5	TRBV24-1	TRBD2	-	CATSDSTSGYQETQYF	TGTGCCACCAGTGATTCGACTAGCGGGTACCAAGAGACCCAGTACTTC
TRBJ2-1	TRBV5-1	TRBD2	-	CASSYLISGSSYNEQFF	TGCGCCAGCAGCTATCTAATTAGCGGGAGCTCCTACAATGAGCAGTTCTTC
TRBJ2-1	TRBV21-1	-	-	CASPPGGSLLVEQFF	TGTGCCAGCCCCCCGGGAGGTAGTCTATTAGTTGAGCAGTTCTTC
TRBJ2-7	TRBV29-1	-	-	CSGRGTSYEQYF	TGCAGCGGGAGAGGCACCTCCTACGAGCAGTACTTC
TRBJ2-6	TRBV5-1	-	-	CASSLAGVGANVLTF	TGCGCCAGCAGCTTGGCCGGGGTTGGGGCCAACGTCCTGACTTTC
TRBJ2-1	TRBV27	-	-	CASSPDPGQAYNEQFF	TGTGCCAGCAGCCCTGACCCTGGGCAAGCCTACAATGAGCAGTTCTTC
TRBJ1-2	TRBV6-5	TRBD1	-	CASSYDRAPYGYTF	TGTGCCAGCAGTTATGACAGGGCCCCCTATGGCTACACCTTC
TRBJ2-2	TRBV5-5	TRBD1	-	CASSSRTGGPGELFF	TGTGCCAGCAGCTCCAGGACAGGGGGCCCCGGGGAGCTGTTTTTT
TRBJ2-1	TRBV14	-	-	CASRKTGFGGEQFF	TGTGCCAGCAGGAAGACGGGGTTCGGGGGTGAGCAGTTCTTC
TRBJ1-4	TRBV19	-	once	CASSMSGNGGEKLFF	TGTGCCAGTAGTATGTCAGGGAACGGGGGTGAAAAACTGTTTTTT
TRBJ1-2	TRBV28	-	-	CASSSAPRGYGYTF	TGTGCCAGCAGTTCTGCGCCGAGAGGGTATGGCTACACCTTC
TRBJ2-5	TRBV7-9	TRBD2	-	CASSWTSGRARETQYF	TGTGCCAGCAGTTGGACTAGCGGGAGGGCAAGGGAGACCCAGTACTTC
TRBJ2-7	TRBV19	TRBD1	-	CASSILKDRGHEQYF	TGTGCCAGTAGTATACTAAAGGACAGGGGCCACGAGCAGTACTTC
TRBJ2-7	TRBV5-4	TRBD2	-	CASGAGGNEQYF	TGTGCCAGCGGAGCGGGAGGTAACGAGCAGTACTTC
TRBJ1-6	TRBV12-5	-	-	CASGYRDNSPLHF	TGTGCTAGTGGGTACAGGGATAATTCACCCCTCCACTTT
TRBJ1-1	TRBV19	-	-	CASSIPSGLNTEAFF	TGTGCCAGTAGTATCCCCAGCGGGTTGAACACTGAAGCTTTCTTT
TRBJ1-1	TRBV2	-	-	CASSDPPGQNTEAFF	TGTGCCAGCAGTGACCCCCCCGGACAGAACACTGAAGCTTTCTTT
TRBJ1-4	TRBV14	-	-	CASSHGGEKLFF	TGTGCCAGCAGTCACGGGGGTGAAAAACTGTTTTTT
TRBJ2-7	TRBV5-1	TRBD2	-	CASTLGRAGNYEQYF	TGCGCCAGCACCCTCGGGAGGGCAGGGAACTACGAGCAGTACTTC
TRBJ1-4	TRBV15	-	few	CATSSDRGNEKLFF	TGTGCCACCAGCAGTGACAGAGGCAATGAAAAACTGTTTTTT
TRBJ2-6	TRBV24-1	-	-	CATSDLPGAGANVLTF	TGTGCCACCAGTGATTTGCCAGGGGCTGGGGCCAACGTCCTGACTTTC
TRBJ2-5	TRBV4-1	TRBD2	once	CASSLGPGTSGEETQYF	TGCGCCAGCAGCCTAGGACCCGGGACTAGCGGAGAAGAGACCCAGTACTTC
TRBJ2-3	TRBV7-2	TRBD1	once	CASAPDRVTDTQYF	TGTGCCAGCGCTCCGGACAGGGTGACAGATACGCAGTATTTT